This TCR beta chain stems from a study of Ad26.COV2.S vaccination and SARS-CoV-2 variants. Study-level information: In the COV1001 trial, the donor was in the Ad26.COV2.S arm. Each vaccinee took Ad26.COV2.S intramuscularly, once or twice 56 days apart. Findings and caveats of the study: Substantial breadth was reportedly displayed by spike-specific CD8+ and CD4+ T cell responses after vaccination.

Generated by immunoSEQ multiplex PCR, the TCRdb table keeps only in-frame clones and is missing some. The sample includes around 500,000 clones, roughly 87% of them seen just once. A note on this clone: Its antigen is as yet unknown.

This CDR3 comprises 14 residues. Per germline, CDR1 SEHNR and CDR2 FQNEAQ (reference sequence). V dropped 5 bases and J dropped 4; count of bases not matched to a gene: 6. Treatment denoted: about 20 received Ad26.COV2.S at low or high dose, single or two shots; about five received placebo; per-sample allocation not given. Following the first vaccine or placebo injection, samples were taken on day 63. What was given as vaccine was an Ad26 vector encoding Wuhan-strain SARS-CoV-2 spike. The receptor's source is a person between 18 and 59 years old who received the Ad26.COV2.S COVID-19 vaccine or a placebo. The genes are TRBV7-9 and TRBJ2-7; 9 nucleotides match TRBD1. The sequenced sample was peripheral blood, obtained in a trial of Ad26.COV2.S vaccine versus placebo. The DNA of the CDR3 is TGTGCCAGCAGCCCCGCGGGACAGGGTTACGAGCAGTACTTC. Translating gives CASSPAGQGYEQYF.